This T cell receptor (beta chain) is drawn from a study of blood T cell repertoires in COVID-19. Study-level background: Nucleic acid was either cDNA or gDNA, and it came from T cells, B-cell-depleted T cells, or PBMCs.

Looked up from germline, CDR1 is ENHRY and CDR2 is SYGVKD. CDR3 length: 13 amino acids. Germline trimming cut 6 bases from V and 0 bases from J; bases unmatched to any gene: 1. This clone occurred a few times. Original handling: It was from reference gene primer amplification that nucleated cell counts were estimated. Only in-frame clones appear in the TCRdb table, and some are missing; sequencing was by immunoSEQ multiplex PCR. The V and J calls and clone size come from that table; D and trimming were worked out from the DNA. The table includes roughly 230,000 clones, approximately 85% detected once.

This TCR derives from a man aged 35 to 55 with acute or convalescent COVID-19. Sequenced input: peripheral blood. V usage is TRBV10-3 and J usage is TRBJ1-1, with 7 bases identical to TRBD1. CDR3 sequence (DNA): TGTGCCATCAGGACAGGGATGAACACTGAAGCTTTCTTT. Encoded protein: CAIRTGMNTEAFF.